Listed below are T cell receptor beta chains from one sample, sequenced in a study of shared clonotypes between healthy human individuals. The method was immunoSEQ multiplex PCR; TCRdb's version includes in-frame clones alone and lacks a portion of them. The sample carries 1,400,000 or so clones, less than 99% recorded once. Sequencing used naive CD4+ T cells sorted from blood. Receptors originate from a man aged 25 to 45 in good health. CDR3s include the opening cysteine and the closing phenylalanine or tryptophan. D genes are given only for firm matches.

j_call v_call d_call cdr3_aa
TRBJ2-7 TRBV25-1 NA CASSQGTYEQYF
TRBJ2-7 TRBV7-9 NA CASSSDPVPPYEQYF
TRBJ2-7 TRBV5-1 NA CASSQGVGTYEQYF
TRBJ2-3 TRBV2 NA CASSEIGRGSDTQYF
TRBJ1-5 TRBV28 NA CASSLSRIKTGFYSNQPQHF
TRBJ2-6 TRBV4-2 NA CASSPDQGKLSSGANVLTF
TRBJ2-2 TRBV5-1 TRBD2 CASSTGLGHIGELFF
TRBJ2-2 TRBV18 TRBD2 CASSLLAGDNTGELFF
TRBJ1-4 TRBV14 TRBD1 CASSHPRDRGTEKLFF
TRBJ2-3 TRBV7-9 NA CASSLQSSGDTQYF
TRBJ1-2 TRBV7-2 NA CASSYGPSGGYTF
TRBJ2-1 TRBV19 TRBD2 CASSKGTSDSYNEQFF
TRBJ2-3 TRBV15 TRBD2 CATSRDTGLAGPLSQYF
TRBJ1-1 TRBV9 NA CASSVSGERNTEAFF
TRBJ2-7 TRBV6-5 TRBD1 CASSYSGGGREQYF
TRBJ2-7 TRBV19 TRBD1 CASSPLTGANSYEQYF
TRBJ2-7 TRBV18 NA CASSPGTGTYEQYF
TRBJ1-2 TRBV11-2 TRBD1 CASSLPGQGLLQSYGYTF
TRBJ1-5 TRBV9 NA CASSPPGNGQPQHF
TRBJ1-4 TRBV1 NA CTSRAISGGNEKLFF
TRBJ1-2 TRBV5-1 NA CASSLGGAGEGYTF
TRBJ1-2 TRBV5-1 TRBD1 CASSLATGQGRYGYTF
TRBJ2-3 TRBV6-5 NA CASSYSRDTQYF
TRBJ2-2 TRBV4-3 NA CASSQDPSTGELFF
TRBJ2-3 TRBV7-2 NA CASSLVPADTQYF
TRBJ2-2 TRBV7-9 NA CASSFRAVSGANTGELFF
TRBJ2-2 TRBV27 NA CASSFFGVQGSSGELFF
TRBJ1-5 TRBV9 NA CASSVGNDGNQPQHF
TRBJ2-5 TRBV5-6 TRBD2 CASSRGLADREKETQYF
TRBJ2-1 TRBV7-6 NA CASSLGSKVFPYNEQFF
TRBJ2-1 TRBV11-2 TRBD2 CASSLWTSAPNEQFF
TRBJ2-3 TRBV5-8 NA CASSYRRGSPSTDTQYF
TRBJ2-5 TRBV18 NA CASSPNQPGAPGTQYF
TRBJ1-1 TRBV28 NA CASTISRGNTEAFF
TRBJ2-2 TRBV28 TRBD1 CASTGQVNTGELFF
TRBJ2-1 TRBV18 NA CASSPQGGSYNEQFF
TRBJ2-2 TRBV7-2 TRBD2 CASSPLGGVMRRTGELFF
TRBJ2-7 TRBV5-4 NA CASNHPSSYEQYF
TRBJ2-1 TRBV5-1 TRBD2 CASSLRTSGIQRYNEQFF
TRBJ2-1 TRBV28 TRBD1 CASSLGGSGQNEQFF
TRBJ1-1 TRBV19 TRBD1 CASRKQGAYTEAFF
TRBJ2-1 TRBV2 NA CASSLPGNEQFF
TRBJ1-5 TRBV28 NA CASSPRREPQHF
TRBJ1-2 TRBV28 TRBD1 CASTSGGADYGYTF
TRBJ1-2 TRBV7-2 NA CASSLALMTLESYGYTF
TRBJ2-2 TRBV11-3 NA CASSLVFGGELFF
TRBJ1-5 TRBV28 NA CATYTPGRARNQPQHF
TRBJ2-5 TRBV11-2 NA CASSLSETQYF
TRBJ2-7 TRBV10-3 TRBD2 CAISRGTSGRDYEQYF
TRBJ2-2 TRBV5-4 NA CASSYNTGELFF
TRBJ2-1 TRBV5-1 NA CASSLLSSSYNEQFF
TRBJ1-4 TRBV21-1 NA CASRVIRKPDRVGGEKLFF
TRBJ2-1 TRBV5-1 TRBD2 CASSILGLAPNEQFF
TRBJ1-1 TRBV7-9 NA CASSLLLQQGNTEAFF
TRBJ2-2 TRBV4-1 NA CASSQGVQGGKPGELFF
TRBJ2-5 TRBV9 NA CASSVGGIETQYF
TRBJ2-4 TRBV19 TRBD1 CASSIWDRGKVKNIQYF